The clone carrying this T cell receptor (beta chain) has more than one count but fewer than ten. Its antigen is undetermined. The repertoire was sequenced with immunoSEQ multiplex PCR; TCRdb's copy has only in-frame clones and lacks some. The sample carries some 2,600 clones, about 80% recorded once. Germline V gives CDR1 MNHNY, CDR2 SVGAGI (reference sequence). Trimming shortened V by 2 bases and J by 1 base, and 6 bases separated the two germline ends. The CDR3 is made up of 15 amino acids. The data are from a study of radiotherapy plus CTLA-4 blockade in lung cancer. Study details: Objective responses emerged in 15% to 20% of patients, and 31% attained disease control. Study results and limitations: Radiotherapy was combined with ipilimumab, and tumor-derived TCR clones then expanded in blood. Reports state that early shifts in blood T cell clones, with interferon-beta, best predicted response.

Lung cancer patients with chemo-refractory metastatic non-small-cell disease were given focal radiation plus CTLA-4 blockade with ipilimumab. The source is a human donor with non-small cell lung cancer that progressed on radiotherapy plus ipilimumab. This sequence joins TRBV6-6 and TRBJ2-6; D perhaps matches TRBD2 (5 bases). Here the sequenced sample was tumor tissue, taken from a patient treated with radiotherapy plus ipilimumab. The CDR3 coding sequence is TGTGCCAGCAGTTACCGGGGATCTGGGGCCAACGTCCTGACTTTC. Translation: CASSYRGSGANVLTF.